These 13 T cell receptor beta chains were all obtained from the same sample, sequenced in a study of blood T cells in healthy people across ages. With a J-beta primer mix and a sample-barcoded 5' primer, a second PCR ran roughly 6 to 11 cycles. From the 5' RACE reads, TCRdb called clonotypes with MiXCR, one entry per CDR3 protein. In the table there are 1.5 million to 2 million distinct CDR3 sequences, about 39% of which are singletons. The sequencing sample was made of blood. The source of these receptors is a human donor in good health.

V usage is TRBV3-1 and J usage is TRBJ2-5, with TRBD2 identical over 12 bases. This CDR3 is built from 16 residues. From germline, CDR1 is LGHDT and CDR2 YNNKEL (reference sequence). V was pared by 4 bases and J by 5 bases, with 8 bases of the junction left unmatched. The CDR3, as DNA: TGTGCCAGCAGCCCCCAGGGACTAGCGGGCTCCGAGACCCAGTACTTC. Its protein is CASSPQGLAGSETQYF.

The chain carries TRBV7-8 and TRBJ2-1; D might be TRBD2 (5 bases). Germline-derived CDR1 and CDR2 are SGHVS and FQNEAQ. This CDR3 comprises 15 residues. V was shortened by 5 bases and J by 4 bases, with 15 bases between the two germline ends. The CDR3 nucleotides are TGTGCCAGCAGCGGCTTCAACGGGGTTTACAATGAGCAGTTCTTC. Amino acids: CASSGFNGVYNEQFF.

The chain uses TRBV5-1 and TRBJ2-1; D call uncertain. The V end was cut by 5 bases, the J end by 2 bases, with 14 bases between. The germline gives CDR1 SGHRS, CDR2 YFSETQ. The CDR3 consists of 15 residues. Here the CDR3 reads CASSGVPDAYNEQFF. CDR3 sequence (DNA): TGCGCCAGCAGTGGTGTCCCCGACGCCTACAATGAGCAGTTCTTC.

This chain links TRBV6-2 or TRBV6-3 with TRBJ2-7; tentatively, D is TRBD1 (5 bases). The V end was cut by 6 bases, the J end by 4 bases, with 16 bases between. The V gene's germline CDR1 is MNHEY and CDR2 SVGEGT. The CDR3 has 14 amino acids. CDR3 DNA: TGTGCCAGCAGGTGGGGCAGGGTACCATACGAGCAGTACTTC. Translating gives CASRWGRVPYEQYF.

This clonotype was detected ten times or more. The chain employs TRBV7-3 and TRBJ2-1; maybe TRBD2 (5 bases). The germline CDR1 and CDR2 sequences are SGHTA and FQGTGA. The CDR3 consists of 16 residues. V lost 2 bases and J lost 0, with 11 bases in between. CDR3 DNA: TGTGCCAGCAGCTTAGCTGCAACTAGCTCCTACAATGAGCAGTTCTTC. This encodes CASSLAATSSYNEQFF.

The chain recombines TRBV4-1 with TRBJ2-4; 7 bases align to TRBD1. The J call could be wrong; TRBJ2-7 is a better fit for the DNA end. This CDR3 contains 16 residues. Germline V CDR1 and CDR2: MGHRA, YSYEKL. CDR3 coding DNA: TGCGCCAGCAGCCAAGAATTGCGATTGCCAGGGGGCGAGCAGTACTTC. This codes for CASSQELRLPGGEQYF.

The chain links TRBV7-9 to TRBJ2-3; D might be TRBD2 (5 bases). The germline V gene has CDR1 SEHNR and CDR2 FQNEAQ (reference sequence). Trimming pared 5 bases from V and 6 bases from J, leaving 9 bases between. The CDR3 contains 12 residues. The CDR3 nucleotides are TGTGCCAGCAGCCCCTGGGAGGATACGCAGTATTTT. Translation: CASSPWEDTQYF.

V gene TRBV12-3 or TRBV12-4 combines with J gene TRBJ2-1; D unresolved. The CDR3 is 12 residues long. V lost 5 bases and J 10 bases, leaving 12 bases between the germline ends. This CDR3 reads CASSLTVREQFF. The CDR3 bases are TGTGCCAGCAGTCTCACGGTGAGGGAGCAGTTCTTC.

To note about this clonotype: This may come from a read error, since a much larger clone is one base off. V and J are TRBV29-1 and TRBJ1-2; D is unresolved. V dropped 3 bases and J dropped 1 base, with 9 bases sitting between them. This CDR3 region has 13 residues. In germline, CDR1 is SQVTM, CDR2 ANQGSEA. CDR3 coding DNA: TGCAGCGTTGATGCTTCTTTTAACTATGGCTACACCTTC. It yields the protein CSVDASFNYGYTF.

This clonotype has just one count. The CDR3, as DNA: TGTGCCAGCAGCCCGATCGGTCTGAGGAATCAGCCCCAGCATTTT. It translates to CASSPIGLRNQPQHF. The V and J genes are TRBV7-2 and TRBJ1-5; D is uncertain. This CDR3 has 15 residues. Between the trimmed V and J ends, which lost 5 bases and 4 bases, there was a span of 15 bases. Germline V gene data show CDR1 as SGHTA and CDR2 as FQGNSA. Supplemented by reference TRBV7-2 and TRBJ1-5, the full variable domain reads GAGVSQSPSNKVTEKGKDVELRCDPISGHTALYWYRQSLGQGLEFLIYFQGNSAPDKSGLPSDRFSAERTGGSVSTLTIQRTQQEDSAVYLCASSPIGLRNQPQHFGDGTRLSIL.

This clonotype was seen a handful of times. The V call is TRBV4-1, the J call TRBJ1-2; D possibly corresponds to TRBD1 (5 bases). Germline loops: CDR1 MGHRA, CDR2 YSYEKL. V lost 0 bases to trimming and J lost 4 bases, with 15 bases between them. The CDR3 contains 16 residues. The CDR3: CASSQEERQPFYGYTF. The CDR3 DNA sequence: TGCGCCAGCAGCCAAGAAGAAAGACAGCCGTTCTATGGCTACACCTTC.

This clonotype was observed a few times. The V call is TRBV7-2, the J call TRBJ2-7; possibly TRBD1 or TRBD2 for D (5 bases each). Germline CDR1 is SGHTA and CDR2 is FQGNSA. The V and J ends lost 4 bases and 3 bases respectively, with 16 bases between them. The CDR3 is 15 amino acids. The CDR3: CASSSQSRDGYEQYF. The CDR3, as DNA: TGTGCCAGCAGCTCCCAATCTCGGGACGGCTACGAGCAGTACTTC.

The rearrangement joins TRBV6-5 to TRBJ1-2; TRBD1 matches at 9 bases. The junction had 9 bases not matched to a gene; V was cut back by 5 bases and J by 8 bases. Per germline, CDR1 MNHEY and CDR2 SVGAGI. The CDR3 has 14 residues. The CDR3 nucleotides are TGTGCCAGCAGTGCCCCCGGGACAGGGCGCGGCTACACCTTC. Its translation: CASSAPGTGRGYTF.